This record concerns one T cell receptor beta chain sequence. Antigen specificity is unknown. In germline, CDR1 is MNHEY, CDR2 SMNVEV (reference sequence). J gave up 7 bases and V 10 bases, and 4 bases lay outside the gene matches. CDR3 length equals 12 residues. This sample was taken from a study of T cells in Graves' hyperthyroidism and ophthalmopathy. Study at large: Blood was drawn when the patient was first diagnosed and still untreated. Findings of the study overall: Stable hyperthyroidism was separated from ophthalmopathy by a model based on 13 V-J features.

Researchers took RNA transcripts and amplified the TCR beta CDR3 regions from them. HTBI primers were used for first-round RT-PCR of the TCR CDR3. TCRdb called the multiplex PCR reads again in MiXCR, with one record for every CDR3 protein. The table has around 400,000 distinct CDR3 sequences, more than 15% seen once; the top ten hold 25% to 35%. The J gene is TRBJ2-2, the V gene TRBV27, with TRBD1 matching over 9 bases. The TCR originated in a woman between 18 and 29 years old with Graves' hyperthyroidism that later progressed to Graves' ophthalmopathy. Specimen: blood. The CDR3, as DNA: TGTGCCACCCAGACAGGGGGCGGGGAGCTGTTTTTT. Amino acids: CATQTGGGELFF.